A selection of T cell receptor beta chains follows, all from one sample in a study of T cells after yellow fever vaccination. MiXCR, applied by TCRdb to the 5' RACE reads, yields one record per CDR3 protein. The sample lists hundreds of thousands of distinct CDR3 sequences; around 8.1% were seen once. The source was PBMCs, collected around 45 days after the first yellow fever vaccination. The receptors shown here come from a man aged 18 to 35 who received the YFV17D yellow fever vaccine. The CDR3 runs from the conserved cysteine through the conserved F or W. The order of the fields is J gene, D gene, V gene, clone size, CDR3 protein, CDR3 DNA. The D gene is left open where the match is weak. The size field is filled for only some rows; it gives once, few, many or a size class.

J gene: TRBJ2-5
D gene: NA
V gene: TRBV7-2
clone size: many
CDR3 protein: CASSLAGGRETQYF
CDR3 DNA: TGCGCCAGCAGCCTGGCAGGAGGGCGGGAGACCCAGTACTTC

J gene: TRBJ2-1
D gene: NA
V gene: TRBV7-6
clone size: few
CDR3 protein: CASSLALISEQFF
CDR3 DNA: TGTGCCAGCAGCTTAGCGCTAATAAGCGAGCAGTTCTTC

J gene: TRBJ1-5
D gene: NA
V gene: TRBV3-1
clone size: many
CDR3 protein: CASSGTSAGGPQHF
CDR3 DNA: TGTGCCAGCTCTGGTACGTCCGCGGGGGGGCCCCAGCATTTT

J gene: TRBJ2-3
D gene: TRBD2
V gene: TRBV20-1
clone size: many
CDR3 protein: CSARGLADTQYF
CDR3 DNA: TGCAGTGCCCGGGGACTAGCGGACACGCAGTATTTT

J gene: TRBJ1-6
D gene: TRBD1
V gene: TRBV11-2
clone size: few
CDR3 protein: CASSADRTYSPLHF
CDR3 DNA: TGTGCCAGCAGCGCGGACAGGACCTATTCACCCCTCCACTTT

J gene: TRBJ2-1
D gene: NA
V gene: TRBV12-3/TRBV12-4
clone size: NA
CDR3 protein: CASSFAGENEQFF
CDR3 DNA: TGTGCCAGCAGTTTCGCCGGCGAGAATGAGCAGTTCTTC

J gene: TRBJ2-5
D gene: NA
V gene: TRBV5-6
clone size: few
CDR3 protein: CASSASRDGLQYF
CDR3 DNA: TGTGCCAGCAGCGCCAGTCGGGACGGGCTCCAGTACTTC

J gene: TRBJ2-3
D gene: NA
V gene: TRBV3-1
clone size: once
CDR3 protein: CASSQGQGNTQYF
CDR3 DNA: TGTGCCAGCAGCCAAGGACAAGGAAATACGCAGTATTTT

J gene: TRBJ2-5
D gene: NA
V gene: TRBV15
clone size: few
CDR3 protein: CATSRAGSRETQYF
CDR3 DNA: TGTGCCACCAGCAGAGCGGGAAGCAGAGAGACCCAGTACTTC

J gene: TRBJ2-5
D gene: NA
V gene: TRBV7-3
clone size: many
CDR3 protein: CASSRREGETQYF
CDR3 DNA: TGTGCCAGCAGCAGGAGAGAGGGAGAGACCCAGTACTTC

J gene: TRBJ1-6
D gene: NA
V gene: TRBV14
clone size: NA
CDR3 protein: CASRLQGNASPLHF
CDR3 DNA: TGTGCCAGCAGACTACAGGGAAACGCTTCACCCCTCCACTTT

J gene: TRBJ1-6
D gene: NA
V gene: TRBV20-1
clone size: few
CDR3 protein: CSAPQGTGPDSSPLHF
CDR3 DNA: TGCAGTGCTCCGCAAGGTACAGGCCCGGACAGTTCACCCCTCCACTTT

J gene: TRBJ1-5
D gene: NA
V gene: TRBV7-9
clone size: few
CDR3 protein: CASSLDPGDQPQHF
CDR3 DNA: TGTGCCAGCAGCTTAGACCCGGGGGATCAGCCCCAGCATTTT

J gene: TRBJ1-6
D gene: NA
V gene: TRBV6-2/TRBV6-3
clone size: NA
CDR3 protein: CASSYRRGSPYSPLHF
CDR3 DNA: TGTGCCAGCAGTTACCGACGGGGTTCGCCTTATTCACCCCTCCACTTT

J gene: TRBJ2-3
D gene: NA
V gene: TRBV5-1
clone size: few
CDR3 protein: CASSSEVAFQGDTQYF
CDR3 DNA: TGCGCCAGCAGTTCGGAGGTGGCATTCCAGGGGGATACGCAGTATTTT

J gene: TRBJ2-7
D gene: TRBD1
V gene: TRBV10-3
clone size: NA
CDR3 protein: CAISEAGQGVYEQYF
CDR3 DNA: TGTGCCATCAGTGAAGCGGGACAGGGCGTTTACGAGCAGTACTTC

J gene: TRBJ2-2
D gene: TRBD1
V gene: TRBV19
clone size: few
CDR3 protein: CASSVVQGAVGELFF
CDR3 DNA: TGTGCCAGTAGTGTGGTCCAGGGGGCTGTCGGGGAGCTGTTTTTT

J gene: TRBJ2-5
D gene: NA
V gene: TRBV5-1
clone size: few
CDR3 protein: CASSGYRWGQETQYF
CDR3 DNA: TGCGCCAGCAGCGGGTACAGGTGGGGGCAAGAGACCCAGTACTTC

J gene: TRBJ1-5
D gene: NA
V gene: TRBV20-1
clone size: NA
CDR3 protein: CSASSPGVNQPQHF
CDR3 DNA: TGCAGTGCCAGTTCACCGGGAGTCAATCAGCCCCAGCATTTT

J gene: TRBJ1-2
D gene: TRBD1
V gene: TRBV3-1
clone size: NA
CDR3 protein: CASSQRGGAGYTF
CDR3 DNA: TGTGCCAGCAGCCAGCGAGGGGGCGCAGGCTACACCTTC

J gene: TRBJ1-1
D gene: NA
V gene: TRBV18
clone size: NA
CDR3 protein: CASSLSTLQLNTEAFF
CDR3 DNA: TGTGCCAGCTCACTTTCCACCCTCCAGCTGAACACTGAAGCTTTCTTT

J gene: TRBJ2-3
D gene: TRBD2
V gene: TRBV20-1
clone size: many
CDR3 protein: CSANVAGGIDTQYF
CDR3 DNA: TGCAGTGCCAACGTAGCGGGGGGAATAGATACGCAGTATTTT

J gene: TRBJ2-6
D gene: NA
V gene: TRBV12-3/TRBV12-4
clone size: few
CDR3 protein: CASSSLWDDSGANVLTF
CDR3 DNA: TGTGCCAGCAGTTCACTCTGGGATGATTCTGGGGCCAACGTCCTGACTTTC

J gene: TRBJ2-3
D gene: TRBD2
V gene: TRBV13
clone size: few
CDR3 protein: CASCRTSGGYSTDTQYF
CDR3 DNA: TGTGCCAGCTGCCGGACTAGCGGGGGATACAGCACAGATACGCAGTATTTT

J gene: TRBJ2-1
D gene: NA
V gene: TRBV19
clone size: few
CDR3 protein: CASRQESSYNEQFF
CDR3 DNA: TGTGCCAGTAGACAGGAGAGCTCCTACAATGAGCAGTTCTTC

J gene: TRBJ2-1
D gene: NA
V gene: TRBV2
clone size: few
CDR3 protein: CASSEVESTKFF
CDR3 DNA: TGTGCCAGCAGTGAAGTCGAGTCGACGAAGTTCTTC

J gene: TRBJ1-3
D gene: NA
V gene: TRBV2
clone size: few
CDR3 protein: CASSERSSKGNTIYF
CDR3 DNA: TGTGCCAGCAGTGAACGGAGCAGTAAAGGAAACACCATATATTTT

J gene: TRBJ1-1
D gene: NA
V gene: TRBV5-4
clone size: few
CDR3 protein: CASSSALWDTEAFF
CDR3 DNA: TGTGCCAGCAGCTCCGCCCTATGGGACACTGAAGCTTTCTTT

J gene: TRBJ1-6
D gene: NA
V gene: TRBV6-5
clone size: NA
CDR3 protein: CASSLERRGGYNSPLHF
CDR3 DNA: TGTGCCAGCAGCCTAGAGCGGCGAGGGGGGTATAATTCACCCCTCCACTTT

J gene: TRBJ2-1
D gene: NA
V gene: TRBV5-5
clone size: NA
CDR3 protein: CASTRADYNEQFF
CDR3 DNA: TGTGCCAGCACCAGAGCGGACTACAATGAGCAGTTCTTC

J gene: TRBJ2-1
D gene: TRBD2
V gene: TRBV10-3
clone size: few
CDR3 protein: CAISGQRGVSYNEQFF
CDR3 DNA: TGTGCCATCAGTGGGCAGCGGGGGGTCTCATACAATGAGCAGTTCTTC

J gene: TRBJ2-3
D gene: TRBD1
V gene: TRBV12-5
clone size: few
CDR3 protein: CASGLPPTGGPTDTQYF
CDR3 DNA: TGTGCTAGTGGTTTGCCTCCGACAGGGGGCCCCACAGATACGCAGTATTTT

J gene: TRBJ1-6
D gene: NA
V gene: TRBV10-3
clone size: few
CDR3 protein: CAIRQGGSPLHF
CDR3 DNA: TGTGCCATCAGGCAAGGGGGTTCACCCCTCCACTTT

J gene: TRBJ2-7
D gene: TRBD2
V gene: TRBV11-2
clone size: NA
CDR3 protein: CASSLLAGLSYEQYF
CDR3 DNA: TGTGCCAGCAGCCTTCTAGCGGGGCTTTCCTACGAGCAGTACTTC

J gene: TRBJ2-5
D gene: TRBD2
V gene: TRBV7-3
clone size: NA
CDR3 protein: CASSSHGNSGGAGETQYF
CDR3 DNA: TGTGCCAGCAGCTCTCATGGGAATAGCGGGGGGGCTGGGGAGACCCAGTACTTC

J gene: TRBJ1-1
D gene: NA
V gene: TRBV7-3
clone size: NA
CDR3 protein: CASSAQGSMNTEAFF
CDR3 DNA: TGTGCCAGCAGCGCCCAGGGGTCCATGAACACTGAAGCTTTCTTT

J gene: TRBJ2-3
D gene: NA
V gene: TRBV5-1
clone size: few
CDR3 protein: CASSLEGEDTQYF
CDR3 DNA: TGCGCCAGCAGCTTGGAGGGGGAAGATACGCAGTATTTT

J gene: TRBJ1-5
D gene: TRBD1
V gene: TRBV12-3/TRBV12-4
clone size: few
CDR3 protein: CASSLQGVQPQHF
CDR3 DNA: TGTGCCAGCAGTCTTCAGGGGGTCCAGCCCCAGCATTTT

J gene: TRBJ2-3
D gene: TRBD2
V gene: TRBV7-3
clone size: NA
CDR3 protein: CASSSGLAGGVTDTQYF
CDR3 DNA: TGTGCCAGCAGCTCCGGACTAGCGGGGGGTGTAACAGATACGCAGTATTTT

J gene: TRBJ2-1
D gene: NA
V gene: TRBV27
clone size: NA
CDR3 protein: CASRGPSGYNEQFF
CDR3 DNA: TGTGCCAGCAGGGGGCCCTCCGGGTACAATGAGCAGTTCTTC

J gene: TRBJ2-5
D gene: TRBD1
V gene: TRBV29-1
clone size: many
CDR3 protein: CSALGDRGFETQYF
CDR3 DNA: TGCAGCGCGCTCGGGGACAGGGGATTTGAGACCCAGTACTTC

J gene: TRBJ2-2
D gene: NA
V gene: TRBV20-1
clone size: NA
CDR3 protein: CSARDLGQPNTGELFF
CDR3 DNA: TGCAGTGCTAGAGATCTCGGACAGCCAAACACCGGGGAGCTGTTTTTT

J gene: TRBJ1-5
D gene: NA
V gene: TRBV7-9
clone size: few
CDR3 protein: CASADSYQPQHF
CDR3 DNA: TGTGCCAGCGCAGACAGTTATCAGCCCCAGCATTTT

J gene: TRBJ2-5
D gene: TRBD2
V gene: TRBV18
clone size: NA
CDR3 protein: CASSSGLSNQETQYF
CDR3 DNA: TGTGCCAGCTCCTCGGGACTATCAAACCAAGAGACCCAGTACTTC